This T cell receptor beta chain was identified during a study of Graves' ophthalmopathy and Graves' hyperthyroidism. Whole-study results and caveats: The blood repertoire also included most expanded thyroid clonotypes above 0.001 frequency.

This CDR3 region has 14 residues. CDR1 is LGHNA and CDR2 is YSLEER in the germline V gene. RNA transcripts were the template, and TCR beta CDR3 regions were amplified from them. The authors performed first-round RT-PCR with HTBI primers and then a second-round multiplex PCR. TCRdb used MiXCR to reprocess the multiplex PCR reads, holding one entry per CDR3 protein. The sample yields about 1.1 million distinct CDR3 sequences, about two fifths seen once. A remark on this clonotype: As yet, its antigen is unknown. At one end the junction does not follow the germline gene, possibly because of a read error.

The V gene is TRBV4-3, the J gene TRBJ2-7; D is perhaps TRBD2 (6 bases). This clonotype was sampled from an adult man with Graves' hyperthyroidism. Input material: peripheral blood or thyroid tissue (not recorded which). CDR3 sequence: CARLRTNMSYEHYF. The CDR3 nucleotides are TGCGCCAGGCTACGGACTAACATGTCCTACGAGCACTACTTC.